There are a few counts of the clone carrying this T cell receptor (beta chain). The antigen is unknown. V lost 6 bases and J 0 bases, leaving 6 bases between the germline ends. The CDR3 has 11 residues. Per germline, CDR1 SQVTM and CDR2 ANQGSEA. Constant-region reverse primers amplified full-length variable regions, followed by semi-nested Nested Universal Primer A PCR. From the 5' RACE reads, TCRdb called clonotypes with MiXCR, one entry per CDR3 protein. The table lists about 50,000 distinct CDR3 sequences, 28% of them singletons, with roughly 2% in the top ten. The study, taken as a whole, reports: Tumor Treg TCRs overlapped most with tumor naive CD4+ cells. In terms of TCR gene usage, tumor memory CD4+ T cells clustered together with blood and lymph node memory CD4+ cells, as well as with lymph node naive CD4+ cells. Whole repertoires were not studied in the larger cohort, only one V-J beta rearrangement.

Specimen: naive CD4+ T cells sorted from blood. Subset in this sample: naive CD4+ T cells, CD4+CD45RA+CD25-. The V call is TRBV29-1, the J call TRBJ2-7, with a tentative D call TRBD1 (5 bases). The origin of this receptor is a female donor with breast cancer. Written as DNA, the CDR3 is TGCAGCGTGGACATCTCCTACGAGCAGTACTTC. Protein: CSVDISYEQYF.